This is a list of T cell receptor beta chains from one sample in a study of blood T cell repertoires in COVID-19. Sequencing was performed with immunoSEQ multiplex PCR; in TCRdb, only in-frame clones are kept and a portion is missing. The data contain over 150,000 clones, around 90% of them singletons. The sample taken for sequencing was peripheral blood. The receptor set was obtained from a man between 18 and 29 years old with COVID-19, enrolled during active disease. The CDR3 runs from the conserved cysteine through the conserved F or W.

j_call v_call cdr3_length cdr3_aa
TRBJ2-1 TRBV7-2 14 CASSGASGLREQFF
TRBJ2-1 TRBV5-1 13 CASSVAGGYEQFF
TRBJ1-5 TRBV20-1 15 CSASRTGASNQPQHF
TRBJ2-1 TRBV5-6 15 CASSLGLAGVREQFF
TRBJ1-6 TRBV23-1 16 CASRTLTGTALSPLHF
TRBJ1-4 TRBV13 14 CASSWTGANEKLLF
TRBJ2-2 TRBV5-6 12 CASSFSSGELFF
TRBJ1-3 TRBV21-1 16 CASSKDGRVEGNTIYF
TRBJ2-2 TRBV10-2 15 CASSVASGSPGELFF
TRBJ2-2 TRBV11-1 15 CASSYGAGNTGELFF